Listed below are T cell receptor beta chains from one sample, sequenced in a study of T cells in Graves' hyperthyroidism and ophthalmopathy. One entry per CDR3 protein results from TCRdb running MiXCR on the multiplex PCR reads. There are some 720,000 distinct CDR3 sequences in the sample; 16% occur only once, and under 9.5% lies in the top ten. Sequencing input: blood. Source of these receptors: a man between 18 and 29 years old with Graves' hyperthyroidism. The CDR3 runs from the conserved cysteine through the conserved F or W. A D gene is named only where the DNA matches it firmly. Expanded clones get a size class; other rows say once, few or many, or leave the size out.

v_gene	abundance	j_gene	d_gene	CDR3nt	CDR3aa
TRBV28	NA	TRBJ1-1	NA	TGTGCCAGCAGGCTGACCGGCTTGGCCCCTGAAGCTTTCTTT	CASRLTGLAPEAFF
TRBV5-1	NA	TRBJ2-7	TRBD1	TGCGCCAGCAGCCTAGGGACAGGCCGAAACGAGCAGTACTTC	CASSLGTGRNEQYF
TRBV28	many	TRBJ2-7	NA	TGTGCCAGCAGTCCCACGGGCGGGCCTTCCTACGAGCAGTACTTC	CASSPTGGPSYEQYF
TRBV15	many	TRBJ2-1	TRBD2	TGTGCCACCAGCAGAGCCGTAGCGGGAACGGACAATGAGCAGTTCTTC	CATSRAVAGTDNEQFF
TRBV2	NA	TRBJ2-7	NA	TGTGCCAGCAGCGACCCCCCACAGCAATACGAGCAGTACTTC	CASSDPPQQYEQYF
TRBV6-2/TRBV6-3	few	TRBJ2-1	NA	TGTGCCAGCACCGCCGGGAGCGGCAGTTACAATGAGCAGTTCTTC	CASTAGSGSYNEQFF
TRBV6-1	many	TRBJ1-1	NA	TGTGCCACGATCACTCAAGGTTGGGGAAACACTGAAGCTTTCTTT	CATITQGWGNTEAFF
TRBV7-9	many	TRBJ2-7	TRBD1	TGTGCCAGCAGCTTAGCTGGCAGGGGGCCCTACGAGCAGTACTTC	CASSLAGRGPYEQYF
TRBV20-1	few	TRBJ2-7	NA	TGCAGTGCTAGAGATCTATCCGGGCGGAAGTCCTACGAGCAGTACTTC	CSARDLSGRKSYEQYF
TRBV7-2	NA	TRBJ1-5	NA	TGTGCCAGCAGCTGGGGGTTGGGGCCCCAGCATTTT	CASSWGLGPQHF
TRBV6-1	many	TRBJ2-1	NA	TGTGCCAGCAGTCCCGACAACTTCGCCTCCTCCAATGAGCAGTTCTTC	CASSPDNFASSNEQFF
TRBV12-3/TRBV12-4	many	TRBJ2-5	NA	TGTGCCAGCAGTTTAGCGGTGGAGACCCAGTACTTC	CASSLAVETQYF
TRBV27	NA	TRBJ2-7	TRBD2	TGTGCCAGCAGTATATTGGGGGGGTTCGGTGACGAGCAGTACTTC	CASSILGGFGDEQYF
TRBV6-1	NA	TRBJ1-4	NA	TGTGCCAGCAGGGAACCCCCGGGCCACCTCACAACTAATGAAAAACTGTTTTTT	CASREPPGHLTTNEKLFF
TRBV27	once	TRBJ2-7	NA	TGTGCCAGCAGTTGGGCGGGACAGCTCTCCTACGAGCAGTACTTC	CASSWAGQLSYEQYF
TRBV29-1	NA	TRBJ2-3	TRBD2	TGCAGCGTCACACACACTAGCGGGAGGACAGATACGCAGTATTTT	CSVTHTSGRTDTQYF
TRBV2	many	TRBJ1-1	NA	TGTGCCAGCAGTGAAGTTGTCTGGGGGGGACAAGATGAAGCTTTCTTT	CASSEVVWGGQDEAFF
TRBV15	NA	TRBJ1-5	NA	TGTGCCACCAGGAGGGGAAAGGAACAGCCCCAGCATTTT	CATRRGKEQPQHF
TRBV7-8	NA	TRBJ2-3	TRBD2	TGTGCCAGCAGCCCCTCTAGCGGGAGGGCCCTTTTGTCAGATACGCAGTATTTT	CASSPSSGRALLSDTQYF
TRBV3-1	many	TRBJ2-1	NA	TGTGCCAGCAGCCGGGAAAACTTTGGATACAATGAGCAGTTCTTC	CASSRENFGYNEQFF
TRBV20-1	few	TRBJ1-2	NA	TGCAGTGCTAGAGAGGATTTTGACCGAGGCTACACCTTC	CSAREDFDRGYTF
TRBV7-9	once	TRBJ1-2	NA	TGTGCCAGCAGCTTAGCTTTCTCCCCCACGGGACTCTATGGCTACACCTTC	CASSLAFSPTGLYGYTF
TRBV4-2	NA	TRBJ2-3	TRBD2	TGTGCCAGCAGCCCCCTGGGAGAGGGACTAGCAGCAGATACGCAGTATTTT	CASSPLGEGLAADTQYF
TRBV6-5	NA	TRBJ2-5	NA	TGTGCCAGCAGTTACATGGGGACCAAAGAGACCCAGTACTTC	CASSYMGTKETQYF
TRBV25-1	NA	TRBJ2-1	TRBD2	TGTGCCAGCAGAGGACTAGCGGGAGGATGGGAGCAGTTCTTC	CASRGLAGGWEQFF
TRBV4-1	NA	TRBJ1-5	NA	TGCGCCAGCAGCCAAGAAGTAGGGGCAGGGCAGCCCCAGCATTTT	CASSQEVGAGQPQHF